Listed here are 31 T cell receptor beta chains from one sample, sequenced in a study of cytomegalovirus exposure and HLA in healthy donors. Some clones are missing from TCRdb's copy, which holds only in-frame ones; the method was immunoSEQ multiplex PCR. The sample holds hundreds of thousands of clones, approximately 86% seen once. The sequencing input was PBMCs. The receptors originated from a woman aged 25 to 45 in good health and CMV-seropositive.

V gene TRBV10-1 combines with J gene TRBJ2-5; 7 nucleotides align to TRBD1. V was pared by 0 bases and J by 0 bases, with 4 bases of the junction left unmatched. Germline V gene sequence: CDR1 WNHNN, CDR2 SYGVQD (reference sequence). The CDR3 has 16 residues. The CDR3 reads CASSESKGGNQETQYF. The CDR3 DNA reads TGCGCCAGCAGTGAGTCGAAAGGGGGCAACCAAGAGACCCAGTACTTC.

CDR3 sequence reads: CASSPGPREKLFF. For the CDR3, the DNA is TGTGCCAGCTCACCTGGTCCCAGAGAAAAACTGTTTTTT. The J gene is TRBJ1-4, the V gene TRBV18; no firm D call. The CDR3 covers 13 residues. With 3 bases removed from V and 8 bases from J, the gap between germline ends came to 10 bases. Germline V gene lookup returns CDR1 KGHSH and CDR2 LQKENI.

The CDR3 bases are TGTGCCAGCAGAGAGAATTGGGGCCGGGCCCAAGAGACCCAGTACTTC. It yields the protein CASRENWGRAQETQYF. The chain has TRBV27 and TRBJ2-5; tentative D call: TRBD1 (5 bases). Per germline, CDR1 MNHEY and CDR2 SMNVEV (reference sequence). V lost 6 bases to trimming and J lost 1 base, with 18 bases between them. The CDR3 consists of 16 residues.

The CDR3 region is CASSVTALEYSGANVLTF. Here the CDR3 DNA reads TGTGCCAGCAGTGTGACAGCTCTCGAGTACTCTGGGGCCAACGTCCTGACTTTC. The chain carries TRBV6-1 and TRBJ2-6; tentative D call: TRBD1 (5 bases). The CDR3 has 18 amino acids. Germline values: CDR1 MNHNS, CDR2 SASEGT. The V end was cut by 4 bases, the J end by 0 bases, with 16 bases between.

This clone was picked up a small number of times. V usage is TRBV19 and J usage is TRBJ2-7; D perhaps matches TRBD1 (5 bases). The CDR3 has 14 amino acids. Per germline, CDR1 LNHDA and CDR2 SQIVND (reference sequence). V was clipped by 6 bases and J by 2 bases, with 14 bases between them. The CDR3 region has the DNA TGTGCCAGTAGCATATCCTTAGGGGCCTACGAGCAGTACTTC. Translation gives CASSISLGAYEQYF.

The chain has TRBV5-6 and TRBJ1-1; D gene unclear. Germline loops: CDR1 SGHDT, CDR2 YYEEEE. The V end was cut by 2 bases, the J end by 1 base, with 6 bases between. The CDR3 is made up of 13 amino acids. The CDR3 DNA reads TGTGCCAGCAGCTTTCGGGAGAACACTGAAGCTTTCTTT. This encodes CASSFRENTEAFF.

This clone was counted a few times. The chain couples TRBV10-3 to TRBJ1-1, with a possible D match to TRBD1 (5 bases). V dropped 7 bases and J dropped 4 bases, with 13 bases sitting between them. The CDR3 has 13 amino acids. From germline, CDR1 is ENHRY and CDR2 SYGVKD. The CDR3 loop reads CAINWAGGTEAFF. CDR3 sequence (DNA): TGTGCCATCAATTGGGCGGGGGGCACTGAAGCTTTCTTT.

The V and J genes are TRBV27 and TRBJ2-4, with D maybe TRBD1 (7 bases). CDR3 length equals 15 residues. CDR1 and CDR2 (germline): MNHEY, SMNVEV (reference sequence). The V gene lost 4 bases and the J gene lost 3 bases, with 13 bases spanning the gap. CDR3 DNA: TGTGCCAGCAGTTCATTCCAGGGGGGCAAAAACATTCAGTACTTC. Protein product: CASSSFQGGKNIQYF.

V usage is TRBV13 and J usage is TRBJ2-1, with D tentatively TRBD1 (5 bases). V dropped 4 bases and J dropped 8 bases, with 15 bases sitting between them. Looked up from germline, CDR1 is PRHDT and CDR2 is FYEKMQ (reference sequence). The CDR3 is 14 residues long. The CDR3 DNA follows: TGTGCCAGCAGCTCCGGAATGGAAGGGGATGAGCAGTTCTTC. It is translated as CASSSGMEGDEQFF.

This chain connects TRBV5-6 to TRBJ1-5, with 8 bases lining up with TRBD1. The CDR3 extends over 16 amino acids. Germline V lookup: CDR1 SGHDT, CDR2 YYEEEE. V lost 4 bases, J lost 0 bases, and 6 bases stayed unmatched. Here the CDR3 reads CASSPGTGISNQPQHF. The CDR3 nucleotides read TGTGCCAGCAGCCCCGGGACAGGAATTAGCAATCAGCCCCAGCATTTT.

V is TRBV5-4 and J is TRBJ2-7, with 9 bases matching TRBD2. Germline CDR1 and CDR2: SGHNT and YYREEE (reference sequence). The CDR3 is 14 residues long. J lost 3 bases, V lost 4 bases, and 5 bases had no gene match. The CDR3 region is CASSRTSESYEQYF. The CDR3 DNA reads as TGTGCCAGCAGCCGGACTAGCGAAAGCTACGAGCAGTACTTC.

The V gene is TRBV11-2, the J gene TRBJ2-7; TRBD2 matches at 15 bases. The CDR3 has 18 residues. Losses at the gene ends were 4 bases for V and 4 bases for J; bases not matched to a gene: 11. Germline V gives CDR1 SGHAT, CDR2 FQNNGV. For the CDR3, the DNA is TGTGCCAGCAGCTCAAGCACCGGGACTAGCGGGAGGTTATACGAGCAGTACTTC. Translation: CASSSSTGTSGRLYEQYF.

The V and J genes are TRBV6-1 and TRBJ1-2, with a tentative D call TRBD1 (6 bases). The V gene lost 7 bases and the J gene lost 0 bases, with 15 bases spanning the gap. Germline V gene sequence: CDR1 MNHNS, CDR2 SASEGT. The CDR3 consists of 15 residues. The CDR3 spells CASNLRQATNYGYTF. The CDR3, as DNA: TGTGCCAGCAATCTCAGACAGGCCACTAACTATGGCTACACCTTC.

The CDR3 coding sequence is TGTGCCAGCAGCACAGGACTAGCGGGAGCAGATACGCAGTATTTT. The encoded protein is CASSTGLAGADTQYF. This sequence joins TRBV7-9 and TRBJ2-3; 13 positions match TRBD2. The CDR3 runs to 15 residues. The germline CDR1 and CDR2 sequences are SEHNR and FQNEAQ (reference sequence). V shed 5 bases, J shed 4 bases, and the junction held 3 bases outside the gene matches.

V gene TRBV6-1 combines with J gene TRBJ2-7; 7 bases are a match to TRBD1. The V segment lost 3 bases and the J segment 0 bases; nucleotides outside the gene matches: 2. Germline V gene lookup returns CDR1 MNHNS and CDR2 SASEGT. This CDR3 region has 14 residues. For the CDR3, the DNA is TGTGCCAGCAGTGAGGGACAGCACTCCTACGAGCAGTACTTC. It encodes CASSEGQHSYEQYF.

The chain employs TRBV19 and TRBJ2-7; maybe TRBD2 (5 bases). The V end was cut by 1 base, the J end by 3 bases, with 10 bases between. Germline V CDR1 and CDR2: LNHDA, SQIVND (reference sequence). This CDR3 is 14 amino acids long. CDR3 sequence (DNA): TGTGCCAGTAGTATAGTAGGCGGAGGCTACGAGCAGTACTTC. Translation gives CASSIVGGGYEQYF.

The J gene is TRBJ1-4, the V gene TRBV5-6; D possibly corresponds to TRBD1 (6 bases). V lost 4 bases and J lost 8, with 15 bases in between. The CDR3 sequence is 14 residues long. Germline CDR1 SGHDT, CDR2 YYEEEE. CDR3 sequence reads: CASSLGEGGEKLFF. CDR3 nucleotides: TGTGCCAGCAGCCTTGGAGAGGGGGGGGAAAAACTGTTTTTT. Using reference TRBV5-6 and TRBJ1-4 for the parts outside the CDR3, the full variable domain is DAGVTQSPTHLIKTRGQQVTLRCSPKSGHDTVSWYQQALGQGPQFIFQYYEEEERQRGNFPDRFSGHQFPNYSSELNVNALLLGDSALYLCASSLGEGGEKLFFGSGTQLSVL.

The chain joins TRBV30 to TRBJ2-1, with D possibly TRBD2 on 5 matching bases. Trimming left V 3 bases short and J 6 bases short, with 15 bases between. Germline CDR1 is GTSNPN and CDR2 is SVGIG (reference sequence). The CDR3 is 14 amino acids. CDR3 DNA: TGTGCCTGGAGGGACCGGGAATCACTCAATGAGCAGTTCTTC. This gives the protein CAWRDRESLNEQFF.

CDR3 DNA sequence: TGCGCCAGCAGCACGAGACTAGCGACCTACAATGAGCAGTTCTTC. It encodes CASSTRLATYNEQFF. The chain has TRBV4-1 and TRBJ2-1, with 8 positions matching TRBD2. The CDR3 has 15 amino acids. The V and J ends lost 5 bases and 2 bases, in that order; junction bases with no gene match: 5. Per the germline V gene, CDR1 is MGHRA and CDR2 is YSYEKL.

The chain carries TRBV2 and TRBJ2-3; the D gene is possibly TRBD2 (6 bases). CDR1 SNHLY and CDR2 FYNNEI come from the germline V gene. The V gene lost 7 bases and the J gene lost 2 bases, with 13 bases spanning the gap. CDR3 size: 14 residues. The CDR3 loop reads CASTLGGFTDTQYF. CDR3 bases: TGTGCCAGCACCCTGGGGGGTTTCACAGATACGCAGTATTTT.

The chain combines TRBV28 with TRBJ2-1; the D gene is possibly TRBD2 (5 bases). Trimming removed 6 bases at V and 0 bases at J, with 12 bases between. This CDR3 is 15 amino acids long. Germline-derived CDR1 and CDR2 are MDHEN and SYDVKM. CDR3 residues: CASRWTGGSYNEQFF. CDR3 nucleotides: TGTGCCAGCAGGTGGACTGGCGGCTCCTACAATGAGCAGTTCTTC.

This rearrangement joins TRBV5-1 to TRBJ2-3; tentatively, D is TRBD2 (5 bases). Looked up from germline, CDR1 is SGHRS and CDR2 is YFSETQ. The CDR3 totals 14 residues. Trimming cost V 2 bases and J 4 bases, with 11 bases left between them. DNA for the CDR3: TGCGCCAGCAGCTTCGGGGTTGTCCCAGATACGCAGTATTTT. Its protein product is CASSFGVVPDTQYF.

The chain joins TRBV30 to TRBJ1-4; possible D gene TRBD1, 5 bases. V was shortened by 2 bases and J by 4 bases, with 23 bases between the two germline ends. This CDR3 is 18 amino acids long. Germline lookup yields CDR1 GTSNPN and CDR2 SVGIG (reference sequence). CDR3 nucleotide sequence: TGTGCCTGGAGTATGGAGGGAAATGGGGCGGCGGTTAATGAAAAACTGTTTTTT. Translating gives CAWSMEGNGAAVNEKLFF.

The CDR3, as DNA: TGTGCCAGCAGCCCCGTGGATCGGGACACTGAAGCTTTCTTT. It encodes CASSPVDRDTEAFF. The chain is built from TRBV11-2 and TRBJ1-1; D is unresolved. CDR1 is SGHAT, CDR2 FQNNGV, per germline. V lost 5 bases, J lost 3 bases, and 13 bases lay in between. This CDR3 contains 14 residues.

The rearrangement uses TRBV27 and TRBJ1-2, with a possible D match to TRBD1 (6 bases). Trimming pared 7 bases from V and 0 bases from J, leaving 18 bases between. This CDR3 contains 16 residues. CDR1 is MNHEY and CDR2 is SMNVEV in the germline V gene (reference sequence). This CDR3 is CASKVGWGQANYGYTF. DNA for the CDR3: TGTGCCAGCAAGGTCGGGTGGGGGCAAGCTAACTATGGCTACACCTTC.

CDR3 loop: CASSPPGNTGELFF. The CDR3 DNA is TGTGCCAGCAGTCCCCCCGGGAACACCGGGGAGCTGTTTTTT. The V and J genes are TRBV28 and TRBJ2-2, with D uncertain. The V and J ends lost 5 bases and 1 base respectively, with 8 bases between them. The CDR3 runs 14 residues. Germline V gives CDR1 MDHEN, CDR2 SYDVKM.

A single count supports this clone. The rearrangement joins TRBV4-2 to TRBJ2-5; 14 nucleotides align to TRBD2. The junction had 7 bases not matched to a gene; V was cut back by 3 bases and J by 7 bases. Germline loops: CDR1 LGHNA, CDR2 YNFKEQ. The CDR3 covers 16 residues. The CDR3 sequence: CASSQAGLAGEVTQYF. The CDR3 DNA reads as TGTGCCAGCAGCCAGGCGGGACTAGCGGGAGAGGTGACCCAGTACTTC.

The chain carries TRBV25-1 and TRBJ2-1; 9 nucleotides agree with TRBD2. V was pared by 3 bases and J by 7 bases, with 7 bases of the junction left unmatched. The CDR3 runs 15 residues. The germline CDR1 and CDR2 sequences are MGHDK and SYGVNS. CDR3 sequence reads: CASSDSLAGMNEQFF. CDR3 in DNA: TGTGCCAGCAGTGACTCGCTAGCGGGAATGAATGAGCAGTTCTTC.

This rearrangement joins TRBV19 to TRBJ2-7; 7 nucleotides align to TRBD1. V lost 8 bases and J lost 2; bases outside the gene matches: 15. Per the germline V gene, CDR1 is LNHDA and CDR2 is SQIVND (reference sequence). The CDR3 runs to 16 residues. CDR3 DNA: TGTGCCAGTGGGGACAGTTCCGCCCAGGGAGCCTACGAGCAGTACTTC. It codes for CASGDSSAQGAYEQYF.

This clone was observed once. V usage is TRBV11-3 and J usage is TRBJ2-7; 9 nucleotides match TRBD1. Germline-derived CDR1 and CDR2 are SGHNT and YENEEA. Germline trimming cut 3 bases from V and 2 bases from J; bases unmatched to any gene: 5. This CDR3 contains 15 residues. CDR3 nucleotide sequence: TGTGCCAGCAGCTTTCCGGGACAGGGTACCTACGAGCAGTACTTC. It translates to CASSFPGQGTYEQYF.

The chain joins TRBV6-5 to TRBJ1-1, with 10 nucleotides matching TRBD1. The CDR3 is made up of 16 amino acids. The trim removed 0 bases at V and 11 bases at J, leaving 12 bases unmatched. Germline V lookup: CDR1 MNHEY, CDR2 SVGAGI. The CDR3 DNA sequence: TGTGCCAGCAGTTACTCGAAAGGGACAGGGGTACTGGGGGCTTTCTTT. This translates into CASSYSKGTGVLGAFF.